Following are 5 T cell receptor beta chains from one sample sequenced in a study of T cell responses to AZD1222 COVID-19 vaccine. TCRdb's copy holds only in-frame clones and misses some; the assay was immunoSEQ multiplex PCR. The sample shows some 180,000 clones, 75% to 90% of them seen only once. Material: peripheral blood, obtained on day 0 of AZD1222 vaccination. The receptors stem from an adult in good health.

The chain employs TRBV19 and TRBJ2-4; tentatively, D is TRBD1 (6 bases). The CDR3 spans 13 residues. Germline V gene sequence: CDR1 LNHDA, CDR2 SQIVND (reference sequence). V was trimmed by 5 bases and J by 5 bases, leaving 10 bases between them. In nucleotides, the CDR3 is TGTGCCAGTAGTCCTCGACAGGAAAACATTCAGTACTTC. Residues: CASSPRQENIQYF.

The CDR3 DNA sequence: TGTGCCAGCAGCTTCTTAGGCTCTGGAAACACCATATATTTT. Its translation: CASSFLGSGNTIYF. The rearrangement joins TRBV11-2 to TRBJ1-3; no firm D call. This CDR3 spans 14 amino acids. Germline CDR1 SGHAT, CDR2 FQNNGV. Trimming took off 3 bases at V and 0 bases at J, with 6 bases between the two ends.

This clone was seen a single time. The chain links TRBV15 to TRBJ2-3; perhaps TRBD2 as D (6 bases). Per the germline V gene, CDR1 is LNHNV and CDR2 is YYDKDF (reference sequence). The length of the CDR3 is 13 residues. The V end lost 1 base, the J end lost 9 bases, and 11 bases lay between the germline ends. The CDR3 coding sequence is TGTGCCACCAGCAGAGCTACGGGGGACACGCAGTATTTT. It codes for CATSRATGDTQYF.

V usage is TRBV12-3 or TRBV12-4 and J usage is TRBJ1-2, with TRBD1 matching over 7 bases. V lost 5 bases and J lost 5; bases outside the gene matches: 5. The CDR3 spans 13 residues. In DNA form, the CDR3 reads TGTGCCAGCAGTCTCGGGACAGAGTATGGCTACACCTTC. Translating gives CASSLGTEYGYTF.

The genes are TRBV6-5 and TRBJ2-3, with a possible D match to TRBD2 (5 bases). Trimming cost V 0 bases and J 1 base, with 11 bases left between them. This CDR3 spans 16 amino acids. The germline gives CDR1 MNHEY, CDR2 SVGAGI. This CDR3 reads CASSYSSAVGTDTQYF. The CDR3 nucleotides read TGTGCCAGCAGTTACTCATCAGCGGTTGGCACAGATACGCAGTATTTT.